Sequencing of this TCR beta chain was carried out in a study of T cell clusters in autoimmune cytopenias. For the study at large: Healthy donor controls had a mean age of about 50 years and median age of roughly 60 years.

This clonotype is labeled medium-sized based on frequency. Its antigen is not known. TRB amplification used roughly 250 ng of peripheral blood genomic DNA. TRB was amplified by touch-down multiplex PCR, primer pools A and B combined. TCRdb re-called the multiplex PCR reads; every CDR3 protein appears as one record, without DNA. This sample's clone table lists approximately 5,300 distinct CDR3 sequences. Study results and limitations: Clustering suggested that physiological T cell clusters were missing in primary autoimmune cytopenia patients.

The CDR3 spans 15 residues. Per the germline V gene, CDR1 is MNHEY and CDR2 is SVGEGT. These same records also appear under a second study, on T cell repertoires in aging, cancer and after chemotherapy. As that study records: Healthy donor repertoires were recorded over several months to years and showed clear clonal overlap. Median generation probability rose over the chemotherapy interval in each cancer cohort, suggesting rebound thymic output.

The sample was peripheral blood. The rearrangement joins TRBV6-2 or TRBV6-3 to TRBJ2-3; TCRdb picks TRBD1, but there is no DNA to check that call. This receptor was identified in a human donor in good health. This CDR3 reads CASSYRGDFTDTQYF.